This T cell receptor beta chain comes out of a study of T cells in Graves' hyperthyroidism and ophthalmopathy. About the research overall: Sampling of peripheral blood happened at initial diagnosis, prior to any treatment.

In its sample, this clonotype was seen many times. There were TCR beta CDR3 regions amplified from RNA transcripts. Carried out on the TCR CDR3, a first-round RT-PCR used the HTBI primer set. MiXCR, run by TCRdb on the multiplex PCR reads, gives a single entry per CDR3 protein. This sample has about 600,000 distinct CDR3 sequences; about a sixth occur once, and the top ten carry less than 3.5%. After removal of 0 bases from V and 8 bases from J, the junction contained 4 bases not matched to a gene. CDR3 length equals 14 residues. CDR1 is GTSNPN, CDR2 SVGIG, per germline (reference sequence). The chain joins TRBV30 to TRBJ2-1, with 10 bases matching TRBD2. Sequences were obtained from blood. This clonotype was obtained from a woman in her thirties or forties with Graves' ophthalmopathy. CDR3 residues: CAWSVRLAGDEQFF. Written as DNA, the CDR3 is TGTGCCTGGAGTGTACGACTAGCGGGCGATGAGCAGTTCTTC.